A selection of T cell receptor beta chains follows, all from one sample in a study of blood T cell repertoires in COVID-19. The data were produced by immunoSEQ multiplex PCR, yet TCRdb's version contains in-frame clones alone and is incomplete. This repertoire shows roughly 430,000 clones, roughly 87% found once; its top ten account for more than 2%. Sequenced: PBMCs or T cells enriched from blood (not recorded which). The source is a woman in her thirties or forties with acute COVID-19. Each CDR3 is given with its conserved first and last residue. Each record gives: D gene, J gene, V gene, clone size, CDR3 DNA, CDR3 protein. The D gene is left open where the match is weak. Size is omitted from some rows. Given values are once, few, many or a class for expanded clones.

>.|TRBJ1-2|TRBV7-9|once
TGTGCCAGCAGCTTAGCGGCGACGGGAGGTCCTGGCTACACCTTC
CASSLAATGGPGYTF
>.|TRBJ1-1|TRBV2|.
TGTGCCAGCCGAAGTTTGGGCGAAGCTTTCTTT
CASRSLGEAFF
>.|TRBJ1-4|TRBV6-5|.
TGTGCCAGCAGCTTAAGCACAGGGAGTGAAAAACTGTTTTTT
CASSLSTGSEKLFF
>TRBD2|TRBJ2-1|TRBV11-3|once
TGTGCCAGCAGCCCGCTAGCGGGGGAAGGTGAGCAGTTCTTC
CASSPLAGEGEQFF
>TRBD2|TRBJ2-1|TRBV9|.
TGTGCCAGCAGCGTTACGGGGGGACCCTACAATGAGCAGTTCTTC
CASSVTGGPYNEQFF
>TRBD1|TRBJ1-5|TRBV27|.
TGTGCCAGCAGTTTAACAGGGGCTGTGCAGCCCCAGCATTTT
CASSLTGAVQPQHF
>.|TRBJ1-4|TRBV5-6|.
TGTGCCAGCAGCCCCGGGCCGCACAGTATCCAGGGGGAAAAACTGTTTTTT
CASSPGPHSIQGEKLFF
>.|TRBJ1-1|TRBV12-3/TRBV12-4|.
TGTGCCAGCAGGGGGACACAATTCACTGAAGCTTTCTTT
CASRGTQFTEAFF
>.|TRBJ1-2|TRBV21-1|.
TGTGCCAGCAGCAAAGCGAGTCAGACACCGCAAGGCTACACCTTC
CASSKASQTPQGYTF
>.|TRBJ1-2|TRBV2|.
TGTGCCAGCAGCCCAGGAACTAACTATGGCTACACCTTC
CASSPGTNYGYTF
>TRBD1|TRBJ2-7|TRBV4-1|.
TGCGCCAGCAGCCAAGCGGACTTTTTGCCTGGACAGGGTTACGAGCAGTACTTC
CASSQADFLPGQGYEQYF
>.|TRBJ2-7|TRBV6-2/TRBV6-3|.
TGTGCCAGCAGTTTGGGGGGACCAACCGCCTACGAGCAGTACTTC
CASSLGGPTAYEQYF
>.|TRBJ2-2|TRBV12-5|.
TGTGCTAGTGGTTTCTCCCGGGAGCTGTTTTTT
CASGFSRELFF
>TRBD2|TRBJ2-3|TRBV7-9|once
TGTGCCAGCAGCTTAGCGAGACTAGCGGGGAGTCACGGAGATACGCAGTATTTT
CASSLARLAGSHGDTQYF